This T cell receptor beta chain stems from a study of blood T cells in healthy people across ages. Study findings and constraints: Donor CMV status was unknown, possibly confounding expanded clonotype changes. Age showed a roughly linear inverse relationship with TCR beta diversity per million T cells.

Donation came from healthy Caucasian individuals in Russia who were aged 6 to 90. Worth noting for this clonotype: Its antigen remains unknown. Since no conserved phenylalanine or tryptophan closes the CDR3, a read error is the likely cause.

There are 16 residues in the CDR3. Germline V CDR1 and CDR2: SGHTA, FQGTGA. For the second PCR, which ran for roughly 6 to 11 cycles, a sample-barcoded 5' primer and a J-beta primer mix were used. A single record per CDR3 protein comes from TCRdb applying MiXCR to the 5' RACE reads. Seen here are 1.5 million to 2 million distinct CDR3 sequences, roughly 27% observed once, and the top ten hold over 7%. The sequencing sample was made of blood. The source is a woman aged 25 to 39 in good health. This rearrangement joins TRBV7-3 to TRBJ2-5; 7 bases are shared with TRBD2. With the DNA end fitting TRBJ2-7 better, the J assignment may be wrong. CDR3 region: CASSLRASGAPYEQYS. As DNA, the CDR3 is TGTGCCAGCAGCTTACGGGCGAGCGGGGCCCCCTACGAGCAGTACTCC.